Below, one TCR beta chain is given with its context. Germline CDR1 MNHEY, CDR2 SMNVEV (reference sequence). This CDR3 comprises 13 residues. The germline V and J ends were trimmed by 5 bases and 4 bases, with 11 bases remaining between them. This sample is part of a study of blood T cell repertoires in COVID-19. Turning to the study itself: The United States, Italy and Spain provided the acute and convalescent COVID-19 samples. From T cells, B-cell-depleted T cells, or PBMCs came the material, which was cDNA or gDNA.

Participant-reported clinical history was the basis for cohort assignment. Method: immunoSEQ multiplex PCR; TCRdb's copy keeps in-frame clones and lacks some. The profile shows around 500,000 clones, about 88% of them singletons. Sequenced: PBMCs or T cells enriched from blood (not recorded which). The V gene is TRBV27, the J gene TRBJ1-2; tentatively, D is TRBD1 (6 bases). This clonotype originated in a woman in her sixties who had recovered from COVID-19. CDR3 sequence reads: CASSPQGFYGYTF. In DNA form, the CDR3 reads TGTGCCAGCAGTCCCCAGGGGTTCTATGGCTACACCTTC.